The 25 T cell receptor beta chains listed next were all sequenced from one sample in a study of blood T cell repertoires in COVID-19. Sequencing was performed with immunoSEQ multiplex PCR; in TCRdb, only in-frame clones are kept and a portion is missing. Of approximately 57,000 clones detected, roughly four fifths appear once; the ten largest clones hold 8.2%. Material for sequencing was peripheral blood. The receptor set was obtained from a woman aged 80 or older with acute or convalescent COVID-19.

The rearrangement joins TRBV5-5 to TRBJ1-2; TRBD1 aligns across 9 bases. Trimming removed 3 bases from V and 4 bases from J; junction bases left unmatched: 7. Germline lookup yields CDR1 SGHKS and CDR2 YYEKEE (reference sequence). This CDR3 has 15 amino acids. CDR3 nucleotides: TGTGCCAGCAGCTCGGGACAGGGCCTAGTCTATGGCTACACCTTC. Translation: CASSSGQGLVYGYTF.

This chain connects TRBV10-1 to TRBJ2-3; 10 bases map to TRBD2. Germline V lookup: CDR1 WNHNN, CDR2 SYGVQD (reference sequence). CDR3 length equals 16 residues. V dropped 4 bases and J dropped 1; count of bases not matched to a gene: 5. The CDR3 is CASSGGLAEGTDTQYF. The DNA for the CDR3 is TGCGCCAGCAGTGGTGGACTAGCGGAGGGCACAGATACGCAGTATTTT.

V usage is TRBV6-5 and J usage is TRBJ2-7; 8 positions match TRBD2. Germline V gene data show CDR1 as MNHEY and CDR2 as SVGAGI. J was trimmed by 6 bases and V by 7 bases; bases with no gene match: 11. This CDR3 spans 14 amino acids. The CDR3 protein is CASNGAGALGEQYF. The CDR3, as DNA: TGTGCCAGCAACGGAGCGGGAGCGTTAGGCGAGCAGTACTTC.

The V call is TRBV6-5, the J call TRBJ1-3; D not certain. With 7 bases removed from V and 0 bases from J, the gap between germline ends came to 13 bases. CDR3 size: 15 residues. Germline V gene data show CDR1 as MNHEY and CDR2 as SVGAGI. As DNA, the CDR3 is TGTGCCAGCACCCTGGACGGGAGCTCTGGAAACACCATATATTTT. Translation gives CASTLDGSSGNTIYF.

The sample holds one count of this clone. V usage is TRBV27 and J usage is TRBJ2-3; 11 positions match TRBD2. The CDR3 totals 15 residues. V dropped 2 bases and J dropped 7; count of bases not matched to a gene: 5. Per germline, CDR1 MNHEY and CDR2 SMNVEV (reference sequence). The CDR3 DNA reads as TGTGCCAGCAGTTTACTGACTAGCGGGGTAAATACGCAGTATTTT. This gives the protein CASSLLTSGVNTQYF.

The chain carries TRBV14 and TRBJ2-2; D ambiguous. The germline V gene encodes CDR1 SGHDN and CDR2 FVKESK. The germline V and J ends were trimmed by 3 bases and 1 base, with 6 bases remaining between them. The CDR3 totals 14 residues. In nucleotides, the CDR3 is TGTGCCAGCAGCCAGTTCCGGAACACCGGGGAGCTGTTTTTT. The encoded protein is CASSQFRNTGELFF.

This clone was detected a few times. V usage is TRBV7-8 and J usage is TRBJ1-2, with 8 nucleotides matching TRBD1. CDR3 size: 13 residues. Germline CDR1 SGHVS, CDR2 FQNEAQ. V gave up 1 base and J gave up 8 bases; unmatched junction bases: 3. Written as DNA, the CDR3 is TGTGCCAGCAGCTTAGGACAGGGGAAGGGCTACACCTTC. It translates to CASSLGQGKGYTF.

This clone appeared a single time. The chain is built from TRBV6-5 and TRBJ1-4; TRBD1 matches at 9 bases. Per the germline V gene, CDR1 is MNHEY and CDR2 is SVGAGI. CDR3 length equals 14 residues. Unmatched junction bases numbered 7, after V lost 6 bases and J lost 8 bases. This CDR3 reads CASSSDRGGEKLFF. The DNA of the CDR3 is TGTGCCAGCAGCTCGGACAGGGGAGGCGAAAAACTGTTTTTT.

The chain is built from TRBV11-2 and TRBJ2-2; TRBD2 matches at 9 bases. Unmatched junction bases numbered 5, after V lost 3 bases and J lost 6 bases. Per germline, CDR1 SGHAT and CDR2 FQNNGV. The CDR3 is 15 residues long. The CDR3 nucleotides read TGTGCCAGCAGCTTCGGCGGGGGGGCCTCCGGGGAGCTGTTTTTT. The encoded protein is CASSFGGGASGELFF. The full variable domain, completed using reference TRBV11-2 and TRBJ2-2, is EAGVAQSPRYKIIEKRQSVAFWCNPISGHATLYWYQQILGQGPKLLIQFQNNGVVDDSQLPKDRFSAERLKGVDSTLKIQPAKLEDSAVYLCASSFGGGASGELFFGEGSRLTVL.

This rearrangement joins TRBV28 to TRBJ2-7, with TRBD2 identical over 9 bases. Germline V gene data show CDR1 as MDHEN and CDR2 as SYDVKM. V shed 5 bases, J shed 3 bases, and the junction held 8 bases outside the gene matches. The CDR3 extends over 15 amino acids. CDR3 amino acids: CASSPRSGSRYEQYF. CDR3 DNA: TGTGCCAGCAGTCCCCGTAGCGGGAGCCGCTACGAGCAGTACTTC.

This rearrangement joins TRBV11-2 to TRBJ2-7; TRBD2 aligns across 10 bases. V lost 0 bases, J lost 4 bases, and 3 bases stayed unmatched. The CDR3 covers 15 residues. Germline CDR1 and CDR2: SGHAT and FQNNGV. The CDR3 DNA reads as TGTGCCAGCAGCTTAGAGTCTAGCGGGGGTTACGAGCAGTACTTC. This codes for CASSLESSGGYEQYF.

The chain uses TRBV2 and TRBJ2-4; TRBD1 is a possible D gene (6 bases). Germline CDR1 reads SNHLY; CDR2 reads FYNNEI. This CDR3 spans 16 amino acids. The ends were cut back, 3 bases at V and 2 bases at J, with 14 bases in the middle. The CDR3 DNA sequence: TGTGCCAGCAGTGAGAGTGTGGGGGCTTCCAAAAACATTCAGTACTTC. The encoded protein is CASSESVGASKNIQYF.

This clone was observed once. This chain connects TRBV2 to TRBJ2-2; 8 bases line up with TRBD1. Germline assignment: CDR1 SNHLY and CDR2 FYNNEI. J gave up 0 bases and V 5 bases, and 5 bases lay outside the gene matches. This CDR3 is built from 16 residues. CDR3 DNA: TGTGCCAGCAGTTCACAGGGGGGTTCGAACACCGGGGAGCTGTTTTTT. Its translation is CASSSQGGSNTGELFF.

The rearrangement links TRBV24-1 to TRBJ2-3; maybe TRBD2 (5 bases). The V gene lost 2 bases and the J gene lost 11 bases, with 10 bases spanning the gap. There are 12 residues in the CDR3. Per germline, CDR1 KGHDR and CDR2 SFDVKD. The CDR3 sequence: CATSDWAEGQYF. Written as DNA, the CDR3 is TGTGCCACCAGTGATTGGGCCGAGGGGCAGTATTTT.

The chain joins TRBV5-1 to TRBJ2-2; D gene ambiguous. There are 14 residues in the CDR3. Germline V gene sequence: CDR1 SGHRS, CDR2 YFSETQ. V lost 6 bases and J 0 bases, leaving 9 bases between the germline ends. In nucleotides, the CDR3 is TGCGCCAGCACGGCAGGCCCGAACACCGGGGAGCTGTTTTTT. Translation: CASTAGPNTGELFF.

The rearrangement links TRBV29-1 to TRBJ2-7, with 10 bases lining up with TRBD2. CDR1 is SQVTM, CDR2 ANQGSEA, per germline. This CDR3 contains 15 residues. Trimming removed 3 bases from V and 2 bases from J; junction bases left unmatched: 7. CDR3 in DNA: TGCAGCGTTGAGATGGGACTAGCGACAACCTACGAGCAGTACTTC. It yields the protein CSVEMGLATTYEQYF.

The J gene is TRBJ2-5, the V gene TRBV27; TRBD2 matches at 14 bases. The trim removed 4 bases at V and 7 bases at J, leaving 11 bases unmatched. This CDR3 contains 17 residues. The germline V gene encodes CDR1 MNHEY and CDR2 SMNVEV (reference sequence). As DNA, the CDR3 is TGTGCCAGCAGTTCGCCTGGACTAGCGGGGGGCTCGGGGACCCAGTACTTC. Protein: CASSSPGLAGGSGTQYF.

The rearrangement uses TRBV12-3 or TRBV12-4 and TRBJ2-3, with D maybe TRBD1 (5 bases). The CDR3 contains 13 residues. V lost 4 bases to trimming and J lost 2 bases, with 7 bases between them. For the CDR3, the DNA is TGTGCCAGCAGTTACAGGCCCACAGATACGCAGTATTTT. Residues: CASSYRPTDTQYF.

This sequence joins TRBV7-9 and TRBJ2-7; the D is unclear. Looked up from germline, CDR1 is SEHNR and CDR2 is FQNEAQ (reference sequence). The CDR3 extends over 12 amino acids. Trimming shortened V by 5 bases and J by 4 bases, and 9 bases separated the two germline ends. CDR3 loop: CASSLSRYEQYF. The CDR3 region has the DNA TGTGCCAGCAGCCTTAGTCGGTACGAGCAGTACTTC.

V and J are TRBV20-1 and TRBJ2-7; no clear D gene. The germline V gene encodes CDR1 DFQATT and CDR2 SNEGSKA (reference sequence). This CDR3 is 11 amino acids long. With 2 bases removed from V and 4 bases from J, the gap between germline ends came to 6 bases. The CDR3 nucleotides read TGCAGTGCTAGATATCAGTACGAGCAGTACTTC. Its protein product is CSARYQYEQYF.

This clone occurred a few times. The J gene is TRBJ2-5, the V gene TRBV28, with a weak D call TRBD1 (7 bases). V was cut by 5 bases and J by 4 bases, with 20 bases left in between. Germline CDR1 MDHEN, CDR2 SYDVKM. This CDR3 region has 16 residues. CDR3 in amino acids: CASSPRGQGGRETQYF. For the CDR3, the DNA is TGTGCCAGCAGTCCCCGGGGGCAGGGGGGCCGAGAGACCCAGTACTTC.

The chain couples TRBV6-5 to TRBJ2-3; 9 bases fit TRBD1. Per the germline V gene, CDR1 is MNHEY and CDR2 is SVGAGI. This CDR3 has 14 amino acids. V lost 7 bases and J lost 6; bases outside the gene matches: 8. CDR3 amino acids: CASTSGTGLDTQYF. In DNA, the CDR3 is TGTGCCAGCACCTCCGGGACAGGGCTCGATACGCAGTATTTT.

By proportion, this clone is large. The J gene is TRBJ2-5, the V gene TRBV14; 7 bases line up with TRBD1. Germline assignment: CDR1 SGHDN and CDR2 FVKESK. J was trimmed by 5 bases and V by 6 bases; bases with no gene match: 12. This CDR3 region has 15 residues. CDR3 DNA: TGTGCCAGCAGACGAGCCGGGACAGCGGCGGAGACCCAGTACTTC. Protein sequence: CASRRAGTAAETQYF.

The chain links TRBV11-2 to TRBJ1-1, with TRBD1 matching 8 bases. V lost 2 bases, J lost 0 bases, and 5 bases stayed unmatched. This CDR3 has 16 residues. CDR1 is SGHAT and CDR2 is FQNNGV in the germline V gene. The CDR3 is CASSLRAGGMNTEAFF. The CDR3 region has the DNA TGTGCCAGCAGCTTAAGGGCAGGGGGCATGAACACTGAAGCTTTCTTT.

In this sample, this clone turned up a few times. The chain's CDR3 is CASSPGQAVTNEKLFF. The CDR3 nucleotides are TGTGCCAGCAGCCCGGGACAGGCGGTAACTAATGAAAAACTGTTTTTT. The chain couples TRBV5-4 to TRBJ1-4, with TRBD1 matching over 8 bases. The CDR3 extends over 16 amino acids. Trimming cost V 4 bases and J 1 base; bases outside gene matches: 6. Germline V lookup: CDR1 SGHNT, CDR2 YYREEE (reference sequence).